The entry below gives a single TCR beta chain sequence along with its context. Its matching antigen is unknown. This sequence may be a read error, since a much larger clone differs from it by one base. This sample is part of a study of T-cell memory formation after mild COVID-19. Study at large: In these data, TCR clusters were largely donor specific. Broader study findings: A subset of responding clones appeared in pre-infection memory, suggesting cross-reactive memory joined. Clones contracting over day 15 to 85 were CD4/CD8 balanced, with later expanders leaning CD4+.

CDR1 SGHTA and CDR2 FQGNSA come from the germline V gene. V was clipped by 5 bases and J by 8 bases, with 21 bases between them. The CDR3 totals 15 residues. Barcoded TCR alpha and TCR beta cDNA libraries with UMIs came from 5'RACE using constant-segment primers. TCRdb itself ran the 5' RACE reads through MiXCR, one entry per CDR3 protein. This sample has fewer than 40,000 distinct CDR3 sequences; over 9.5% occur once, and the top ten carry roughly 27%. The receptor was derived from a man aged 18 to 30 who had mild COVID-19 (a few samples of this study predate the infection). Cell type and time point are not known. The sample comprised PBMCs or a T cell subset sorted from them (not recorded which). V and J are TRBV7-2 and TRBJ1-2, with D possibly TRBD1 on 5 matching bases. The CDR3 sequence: CASSLYILGAGGYTF. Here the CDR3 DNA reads TGTGCCAGCAGCCTATACATCCTTGGGGCGGGCGGCTACACCTTC.